The next 20 T cell receptor beta chains were all read from a single sample in a study of cytomegalovirus exposure and HLA in healthy donors (TCRdb year 2017). Receptor libraries were prepared by the immunoSEQ multiplex PCR assay. The multiplex PCR relied on a mix of 60 forward primers for TCR Vbeta segments and 13 reverse primers for TCR Jbeta segments. This immuneACCESS table, as held by TCRdb, lists in-frame sequences with V and J called but not all clones. Of the missing ones, under half trace to an unresolved V gene in checked studies; the others have no known cause. This sample lists tens of thousands of clones; about 71% were detected once. The ten largest account for more than 8% of the sample. The specimen was PBMCs. The source is a woman aged 45-65 years in good health and CMV-seropositive.

This clone was detected a few times. V usage is TRBV5-4 and J usage is TRBJ2-5; maybe TRBD1 (5 bases). In germline, CDR1 is SGHNT, CDR2 YYREEE (reference sequence). The V end was cut by 4 bases, the J end by 5 bases, with 12 bases between. This CDR3 has 13 residues. CDR3 sequence reads: CASSPPGLETQYF. The DNA of the CDR3 is TGTGCCAGCAGCCCTCCAGGGCTCGAGACCCAGTACTTC. Using reference TRBV5-4 and TRBJ2-5 for the parts outside the CDR3, the full variable domain is ETGVTQSPTHLIKTRGQQVTLRCSSQSGHNTVSWYQQALGQGPQFIFQYYREEENGRGNFPPRFSGLQFPNYSSELNVNALELDDSALYLCASSPPGLETQYFGPGTRLLVL.

This chain links TRBV27 with TRBJ2-5; D remains unclear. CDR1 is MNHEY and CDR2 is SMNVEV in the germline V gene (reference sequence). Deletions cut 8 bases from V and 0 bases from J, with 22 bases between. The CDR3 has 17 residues. CDR3 loop: CASLISPAAAYQETQYF. In DNA, the CDR3 is TGTGCCAGCCTAATATCACCGGCGGCAGCCTACCAAGAGACCCAGTACTTC.

V gene TRBV4-2 combines with J gene TRBJ2-7; 7 nucleotides agree with TRBD2. Trimming took 1 base from V and 3 from J; bases not matched to a gene: 6. The V gene's germline CDR1 is LGHNA and CDR2 YNFKEQ. The CDR3 sequence is 15 residues long. Written as DNA, the CDR3 is TGTGCCAGCAGCCAAGGGGCTAGCGGATACTACGAGCAGTACTTC. Translation: CASSQGASGYYEQYF.

The gene calls are TRBV29-1 and TRBJ2-1; 9 bases match TRBD1. The CDR3 runs to 15 residues. CDR1 is SQVTM and CDR2 is ANQGSEA in the germline V gene. The J segment lost 4 bases and the V segment lost 2 bases, leaving 6 bases of the junction unmatched. The CDR3 nucleotides are TGCAGCGTTGAACGGGGGACAGGGTGGTACAATGAGCAGTTCTTC. It encodes CSVERGTGWYNEQFF.

The chain has TRBV6-5 and TRBJ2-5, with 10 bases aligning to TRBD2. The J call may be in error: the DNA end matches TRBJ2-7 better. This CDR3 spans 14 amino acids. Germline V gives CDR1 MNHEY, CDR2 SVGAGI. The CDR3 is CASSHPSGSYEQYF. The CDR3 coding sequence is TGTGCCAGCAGTCACCCTAGCGGGAGTTACGAGCAGTACTTC.

The chain has TRBV4-3 and TRBJ2-7; 9 nucleotides line up with TRBD1. V trimming: 4 bases; J trimming: 4 bases; junction bases outside the gene matches: 8. Germline V gene sequence: CDR1 LGHNA, CDR2 YSLEER. This CDR3 is built from 15 residues. CDR3 sequence reads: CASSLEGTGTYEQYF. CDR3 bases: TGCGCCAGCAGCCTAGAGGGGACAGGGACATACGAGCAGTACTTC.

A note on this clone: Other DNA sequences in this specimen translate into the identical CDR3. The V gene is TRBV10-1, the J gene TRBJ2-3; the D is unclear. V shed 5 bases and J shed 2 bases, with 5 bases lying between them. The CDR3 is made up of 12 amino acids. Germline-derived CDR1 and CDR2 are WNHNN and SYGVQD (reference sequence). CDR3 sequence: CASSYSTDTQYF. As DNA, the CDR3 is TGCGCCAGCAGTTACTCCACAGATACGCAGTATTTT.

The rearrangement uses TRBV28 and TRBJ2-7, with 10 nucleotides matching TRBD1. Looked up from germline, CDR1 is MDHEN and CDR2 is SYDVKM. The trim removed 1 base at V and 5 bases at J, leaving 5 bases unmatched. CDR3 length equals 15 residues. CDR3 DNA sequence: TGTGCCAGCAGTTTATATACGGACAGGGGGGACGAGCAGTACTTC. Residues: CASSLYTDRGDEQYF.

The V call is TRBV28, the J call TRBJ1-3; 7 bases are shared with TRBD1. V trimming: 5 bases; J trimming: 8 bases; junction bases outside the gene matches: 9. Germline V lookup: CDR1 MDHEN, CDR2 SYDVKM. The CDR3 consists of 14 residues. Written as DNA, the CDR3 is TGTGCCAGCAGTCAACCGGGACAGAGCGACACCATATATTTT. Amino acid sequence: CASSQPGQSDTIYF.

The chain links TRBV28 to TRBJ1-2, with 7 bases identical to TRBD1. J lost 3 bases, V lost 6 bases, and 4 bases had no gene match. Germline values: CDR1 MDHEN, CDR2 SYDVKM. The CDR3 has 13 residues. The CDR3 DNA follows: TGTGCCAGCAGACCTACAGGGGACTATGGCTACACCTTC. Its translation is CASRPTGDYGYTF.

The chain carries TRBV10-3 and TRBJ1-5, with TRBD1 matching over 9 bases. CDR3 size: 17 residues. Trimming cost V 7 bases and J 3 bases; bases outside gene matches: 13. The V gene's germline CDR1 is ENHRY and CDR2 SYGVKD. CDR3 sequence: CAITPDRGIIVNQPQHF. CDR3 nucleotides: TGTGCCATCACCCCGGACAGGGGAATTATAGTCAATCAGCCCCAGCATTTT.

V gene TRBV11-3 combines with J gene TRBJ2-2, with 8 nucleotides matching TRBD2. Germline loops: CDR1 SGHNT, CDR2 YENEEA. There are 16 residues in the CDR3. With V trimmed by 3 bases and J by 5 bases, 8 bases remained unmatched. The CDR3 DNA reads as TGTGCCAGCAGCTTTGACGGGGGGGCTGGGACCGGGGAGCTGTTTTTT. This codes for CASSFDGGAGTGELFF.

This clone appeared a few times. The V gene is TRBV6-5, the J gene TRBJ1-2; possible D gene TRBD1, 5 bases. The V end was cut by 8 bases, the J end by 6 bases, with 13 bases between. Germline V gives CDR1 MNHEY, CDR2 SVGAGI. The CDR3 length is 12 residues. The chain's CDR3 is CASSGHKDGYTF. CDR3 DNA: TGTGCCAGCTCCGGACATAAAGATGGCTACACCTTC.

The V gene is TRBV11-2, the J gene TRBJ1-4, with D unresolved. This CDR3 contains 11 residues. CDR1 and CDR2 from the germline V gene are SGHAT and FQNNGV. The V end lost 3 bases, the J end lost 7 bases, and 3 bases lay between the germline ends. Written as DNA, the CDR3 is TGTGCCAGCAGCTTTCGTGAAAAACTGTTTTTT. As protein: CASSFREKLFF.

J is TRBJ2-7 and V is TRBV28; 8 bases agree with TRBD1. Germline assignment: CDR1 MDHEN and CDR2 SYDVKM. This CDR3 is 14 amino acids long. Losses at the gene ends were 6 bases for V and 6 bases for J; bases not matched to a gene: 10. DNA of the CDR3: TGTGCCAGCAGCTCCCCGACAGGGGTCAGCGAGCAGTACTTC. This encodes CASSSPTGVSEQYF.

The chain links TRBV29-1 to TRBJ1-1; no definite D call. This CDR3 has 11 amino acids. The germline V gene encodes CDR1 SQVTM and CDR2 ANQGSEA. The V end lost 5 bases, the J end lost 4 bases, and 8 bases lay between the germline ends. CDR3 DNA: TGCAGCGTTTGGGAGACCACTGAAGCTTTCTTT. As protein: CSVWETTEAFF.

The V call is TRBV4-3, the J call TRBJ1-2; 11 nucleotides line up with TRBD1. Germline trimming cut 0 bases from V and 8 bases from J; bases unmatched to any gene: 8. Germline values: CDR1 LGHNA, CDR2 YSLEER. CDR3 size: 16 residues. CDR3 sequence: CASSQDSRDRGTGYTF. The CDR3 coding sequence is TGCGCCAGCAGCCAAGACTCCCGGGACAGGGGGACGGGCTACACCTTC.

The rearrangement joins TRBV30 to TRBJ1-5; D gene unclear. The V and J ends lost 2 bases and 7 bases respectively, with 18 bases between them. The CDR3 extends over 15 amino acids. From germline, CDR1 is GTSNPN and CDR2 SVGIG (reference sequence). In nucleotides, the CDR3 is TGTGCCTGGAGTCCCCCTGTTAGCAGCAGCCAGCCCCAGCATTTT. This encodes CAWSPPVSSSQPQHF.

V gene TRBV4-3 combines with J gene TRBJ2-2; perhaps TRBD1 as D (6 bases). This CDR3 spans 18 amino acids. V was shortened by 0 bases and J by 0 bases, with 14 bases between the two germline ends. The germline gives CDR1 LGHNA, CDR2 YSLEER. The CDR3 nucleotides are TGCGCCAGCAGCCAAGATCCCCAGGGGAACGCGAACACCGGGGAGCTGTTTTTT. Its translation: CASSQDPQGNANTGELFF.

The V gene is TRBV27, the J gene TRBJ2-1; 7 nucleotides match TRBD2. CDR1 MNHEY and CDR2 SMNVEV come from the germline V gene (reference sequence). The CDR3 has 16 residues. Trimming cost V 2 bases and J 0 bases; bases outside gene matches: 4. In DNA form, the CDR3 reads TGTGCCAGCAGTTTAGAGCGGGGAAGCTCCTACAATGAGCAGTTCTTC. Translating gives CASSLERGSSYNEQFF.